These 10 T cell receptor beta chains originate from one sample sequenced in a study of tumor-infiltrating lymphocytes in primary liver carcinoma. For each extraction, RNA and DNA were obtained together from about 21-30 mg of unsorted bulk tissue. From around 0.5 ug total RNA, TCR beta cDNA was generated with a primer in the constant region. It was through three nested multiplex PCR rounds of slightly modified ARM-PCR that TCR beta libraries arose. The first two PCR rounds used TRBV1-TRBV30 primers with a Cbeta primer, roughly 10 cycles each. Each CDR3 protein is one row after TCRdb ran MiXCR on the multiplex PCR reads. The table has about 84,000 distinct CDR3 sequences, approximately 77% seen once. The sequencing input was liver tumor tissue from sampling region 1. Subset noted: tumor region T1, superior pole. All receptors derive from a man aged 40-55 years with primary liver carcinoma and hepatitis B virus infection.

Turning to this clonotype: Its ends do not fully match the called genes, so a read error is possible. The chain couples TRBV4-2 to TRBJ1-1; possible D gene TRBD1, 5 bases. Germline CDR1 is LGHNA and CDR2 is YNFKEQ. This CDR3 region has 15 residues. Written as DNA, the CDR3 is TGTGCCAGCAACCAAGCCAAGACAGAGCTCACTGAAGCTTTCTTT. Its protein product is CASNQAKTELTEAFF.

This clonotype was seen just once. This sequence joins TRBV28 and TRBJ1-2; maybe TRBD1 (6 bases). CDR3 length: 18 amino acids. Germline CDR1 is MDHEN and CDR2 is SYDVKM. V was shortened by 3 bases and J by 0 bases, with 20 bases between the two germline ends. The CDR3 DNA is TGTGCCAGCAGTTTGGCGGGGGACAACCTTACTTCTAACTATGGCTACACCTTC. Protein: CASSLAGDNLTSNYGYTF.

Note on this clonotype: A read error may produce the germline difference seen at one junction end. DNA for the CDR3: TGCAGCGTTCCCTGGGCAGGGGGCTACGAGCAGTGCTTC. Amino acid sequence: CSVPWAGGYEQCF. The genes are TRBV29-1 and TRBJ2-7; 8 nucleotides agree with TRBD1. There are 13 residues in the CDR3. CDR1 and CDR2 from the germline V gene are SQVTM and ANQGSEA.

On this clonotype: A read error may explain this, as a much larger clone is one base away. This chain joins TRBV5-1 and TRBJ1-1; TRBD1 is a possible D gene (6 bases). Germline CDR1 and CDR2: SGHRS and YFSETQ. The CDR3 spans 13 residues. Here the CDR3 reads CASSWTADTEAVF. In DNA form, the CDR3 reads TGCGCCAGCAGCTGGACAGCAGACACTGAAGCTGTCTTT.

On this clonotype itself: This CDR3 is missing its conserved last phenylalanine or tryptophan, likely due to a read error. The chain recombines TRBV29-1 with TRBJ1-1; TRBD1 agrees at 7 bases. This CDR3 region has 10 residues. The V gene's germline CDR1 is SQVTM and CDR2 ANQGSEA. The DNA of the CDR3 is TGTAGCGTTACGACAGGGGAAGCTTTCTCT. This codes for CSVTTGEAFS.

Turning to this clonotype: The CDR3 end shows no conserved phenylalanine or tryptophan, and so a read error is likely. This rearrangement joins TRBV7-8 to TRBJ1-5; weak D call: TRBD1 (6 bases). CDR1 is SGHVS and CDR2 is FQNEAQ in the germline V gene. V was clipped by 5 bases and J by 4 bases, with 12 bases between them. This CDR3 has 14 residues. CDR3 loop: CASSPGALNQPQHL. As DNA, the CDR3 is TGTGCCAGCAGCCCAGGGGCATTGAATCAGCCCCAGCATTTG.

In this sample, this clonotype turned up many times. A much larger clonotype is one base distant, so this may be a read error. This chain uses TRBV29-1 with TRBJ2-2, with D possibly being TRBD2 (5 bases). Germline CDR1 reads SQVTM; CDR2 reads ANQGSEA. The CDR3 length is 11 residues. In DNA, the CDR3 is TGCAGCGTTGAGAACACCGGGGAGCTGGTTTTT. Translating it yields CSVENTGELVF.

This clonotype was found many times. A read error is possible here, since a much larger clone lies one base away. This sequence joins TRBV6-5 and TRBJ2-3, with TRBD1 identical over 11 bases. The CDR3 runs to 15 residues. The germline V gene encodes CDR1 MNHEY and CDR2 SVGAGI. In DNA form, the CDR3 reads TGTGCCAACAGTACGGGACAGGGGGGCACAGATACGCAGTATTTT. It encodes CANSTGQGGTDTQYF.

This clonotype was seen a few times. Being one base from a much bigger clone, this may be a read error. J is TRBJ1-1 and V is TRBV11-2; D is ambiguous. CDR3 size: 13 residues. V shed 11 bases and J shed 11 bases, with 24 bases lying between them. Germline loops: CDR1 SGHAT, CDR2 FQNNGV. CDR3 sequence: CACGLVFGSGAFF. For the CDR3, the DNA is TGTGCCTGCGGCTTAGTGTTTGGCTCGGGGGCTTTCTTT.

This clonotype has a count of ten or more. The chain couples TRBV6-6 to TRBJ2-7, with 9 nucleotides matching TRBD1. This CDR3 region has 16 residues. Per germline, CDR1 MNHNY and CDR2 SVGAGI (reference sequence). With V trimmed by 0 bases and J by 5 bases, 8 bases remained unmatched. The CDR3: CASSYSLGTGNDEQYF. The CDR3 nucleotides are TGTGCCAGCAGTTACTCTCTGGGGACAGGGAATGACGAGCAGTACTTC.